The T cell receptor (beta chain) under discussion was sequenced for a study of graft-versus-host responses after intestinal transplantation. Study-wide results and caveats: Some GvH clones appeared in ileal mucosa or blood before recipient bone marrow.

The germline CDR1 and CDR2 sequences are MGHDK and SYGVNS. V dropped 1 base and J dropped 6 bases, with 10 bases sitting between them. The CDR3 contains 13 residues. Profiling relied on immunoSEQ multiplex PCR, and the TCRdb table lists in-frame clones only, not all of them. Among about 86,000 clones listed, roughly 80% were seen once. To note about this clone: Its target is unknown. The same CDR3 arises from other DNA sequences in this sample as well.

The input for sequencing was unstimulated CD8+ T cells sorted from spleen or lymph node cells, taken before intestinal transplant. This TCR was sampled from a human donor who received an intestinal transplant. The chain carries TRBV25-1 and TRBJ2-7, with a weak D call TRBD2 (6 bases). The CDR3 protein is CASSEWEVGEQYF. The CDR3 coding sequence is TGTGCCAGCAGTGAATGGGAGGTTGGCGAGCAGTACTTC.